Below are 24 T cell receptor beta chains sequenced from a single sample in a study of early T cells in non-severe SARS-CoV-2 infection. TCRdb called the 5' RACE reads again in MiXCR, with one record for every CDR3 protein. The table shows about 48,000 distinct CDR3 sequences, with roughly 7.7% occurring only once. Sample: whole blood. The receptors shown here come from an adult who was a healthcare worker with PCR-confirmed SARS-CoV-2 infection or an uninfected control (not recorded which).

This clonotype was picked up many times. The chain joins TRBV19 to TRBJ1-2; D is ambiguous. Germline V gene sequence: CDR1 LNHDA, CDR2 SQIVND (reference sequence). V was shortened by 3 bases and J by 4 bases, with 12 bases between the two germline ends. The CDR3 totals 14 residues. CDR3: CASSILGGFYGYTF. CDR3 nucleotides: TGTGCCAGTAGTATTCTCGGCGGTTTCTATGGCTACACCTTC. The full variable domain, in which reference TRBV19 and TRBJ1-2 provide the parts outside the CDR3, is DGGITQSPKYLFRKEGQNVTLSCEQNLNHDAMYWYRQDPGQGLRLIYYSQIVNDFQKGDIAEGYSVSREKKESFPLTVTSAQKNPTAFYLCASSILGGFYGYTFGSGTRLTVV.

This clonotype was seen ten or more times. The chain has TRBV20-1 and TRBJ1-1; D remains unclear. This CDR3 spans 12 amino acids. Germline values: CDR1 DFQATT, CDR2 SNEGSKA (reference sequence). This CDR3 reads CRPYKGNTEAFF. The CDR3 coding sequence is TGCAGGCCCTACAAGGGGAACACTGAAGCTTTCTTT.

This clonotype was detected ten times or more. The gene calls are TRBV18 and TRBJ2-7, with unresolved D. Germline V gene sequence: CDR1 KGHSH, CDR2 LQKENI. V lost 6 bases, J lost 3 bases, and 9 bases lay in between. There are 12 residues in the CDR3. The CDR3 sequence is CASSNSYYEQYF. The DNA of the CDR3 is TGTGCCAGCTCGAACAGCTACTACGAGCAGTACTTC.

At least ten counts were recorded for this clonotype. The chain recombines TRBV28 with TRBJ1-5; D remains unclear. The CDR3 totals 16 residues. CDR1 and CDR2 from the germline V gene are MDHEN and SYDVKM. The V end was cut by 6 bases, the J end by 3 bases, with 18 bases between. The CDR3 DNA is TGTGCCAGCAGCCCCCTTTCGCTGTGGACCAATCAGCCCCAGCATTTT. The encoded protein is CASSPLSLWTNQPQHF.

This clonotype came up many times. The V call is TRBV12-3 or TRBV12-4, the J call TRBJ2-7; D is uncertain. Trimming cost V 2 bases and J 3 bases, with 5 bases left between them. This CDR3 is 12 amino acids long. The CDR3, as DNA: TGTGCCAGCAGTTTAAGGAACTACGAGCAGTACTTC. As protein: CASSLRNYEQYF.

This clonotype was picked up many times. This chain links TRBV18 with TRBJ2-1; tentative D call: TRBD1 (5 bases). CDR1 and CDR2 (germline): KGHSH, LQKENI. This CDR3 spans 14 amino acids. The V end lost 4 bases, the J end lost 0 bases, and 7 bases lay between the germline ends. CDR3 amino acids: CASSRQSSYNEQFF. The CDR3 region has the DNA TGTGCCAGCTCACGACAGAGCTCCTACAATGAGCAGTTCTTC.

This clonotype appeared many times. The chain has TRBV6-5 and TRBJ2-7; D call uncertain. Deletions cut 0 bases from V and 1 base from J, with 10 bases between. Germline values: CDR1 MNHEY, CDR2 SVGAGI. This CDR3 has 15 amino acids. The CDR3 loop reads CASSYSRVPSYEQYF. CDR3 bases: TGTGCCAGCAGTTACTCGAGAGTACCATCCTACGAGCAGTACTTC.

This clonotype was seen repeatedly, ten times or more. The chain couples TRBV11-2 to TRBJ1-2; no firm D call. This CDR3 region has 13 residues. The V gene lost 5 bases and the J gene lost 0 bases, with 7 bases spanning the gap. Germline V lookup: CDR1 SGHAT, CDR2 FQNNGV. CDR3: CASSPAANYGYTF. The CDR3 DNA is TGTGCCAGCAGCCCAGCAGCTAACTATGGCTACACCTTC.

The chain recombines TRBV5-1 with TRBJ1-2; D remains ambiguous. The germline gives CDR1 SGHRS, CDR2 YFSETQ. The CDR3 consists of 15 residues. V lost 0 bases, J lost 1 base, and 10 bases lay in between. CDR3 residues: CASSLGDYLNYGYTF. The CDR3 coding sequence is TGCGCCAGCAGCTTGGGAGATTACCTTAACTATGGCTACACCTTC.

V and J are TRBV7-9 and TRBJ2-1; D is uncertain. Trimming pared 5 bases from V and 2 bases from J, leaving 10 bases between. Germline V lookup: CDR1 SEHNR, CDR2 FQNEAQ (reference sequence). The CDR3 contains 14 residues. CDR3: CASSVTAPYNEQFF. CDR3 DNA sequence: TGTGCCAGCAGCGTAACAGCCCCCTACAATGAGCAGTTCTTC.

This clonotype has at least ten counts. The CDR3 coding sequence is TGTGCCAGCACTACAGGGGGAAGCAGCAATCAGCCCCAGCATTTT. It specifies CASTTGGSSNQPQHF. The chain is built from TRBV2 and TRBJ1-5; 8 nucleotides match TRBD1. This CDR3 contains 15 residues. In germline, CDR1 is SNHLY, CDR2 FYNNEI. V lost 7 bases, J lost 1 base, and 6 bases stayed unmatched.

This clonotype was seen ten or more times. The J gene is TRBJ2-1, the V gene TRBV5-4, with TRBD2 identical over 11 bases. Germline V gene data show CDR1 as SGHNT and CDR2 as YYREEE (reference sequence). With V trimmed by 4 bases and J by 3 bases, 3 bases remained unmatched. The CDR3 is 15 amino acids. CDR3 bases: TGTGCCAGCAGCCCTACTAGCGGGGGCTACAATGAGCAGTTCTTC. This codes for CASSPTSGGYNEQFF.

This clonotype was observed at least ten times. The V gene is TRBV27, the J gene TRBJ1-6; D may be TRBD1 (5 bases). CDR3 size: 14 residues. The germline CDR1 and CDR2 sequences are MNHEY and SMNVEV (reference sequence). V gave up 6 bases and J gave up 6 bases, with 12 bases separating them. CDR3 protein: CASRNGGSNSPLHF. The CDR3 region has the DNA TGTGCCAGCAGGAATGGGGGGAGTAATTCACCCCTCCACTTT.

This chain links TRBV29-1 with TRBJ2-2; D call uncertain. Trimming took 4 bases from V and 1 from J, leaving 10 bases between them. Germline V gene data show CDR1 as SQVTM and CDR2 as ANQGSEA. The CDR3 consists of 14 residues. CDR3: CSVAILGNTGELFF. The CDR3 DNA reads TGCAGCGTTGCGATTCTGGGGAACACCGGGGAGCTGTTTTTT.

This clonotype has at least ten counts. This rearrangement joins TRBV29-1 to TRBJ1-1; D remains ambiguous. CDR1 is SQVTM, CDR2 ANQGSEA, per germline. CDR3 length: 14 amino acids. V lost 5 bases to trimming and J lost 0 bases, with 13 bases between them. CDR3 bases: TGCAGCGTTCACCAAGGGTCTCTGAACACTGAAGCTTTCTTT. Residues: CSVHQGSLNTEAFF. Supplemented by reference TRBV29-1 and TRBJ1-1, the full variable domain reads SAVISQKPSRDICQRGTSLTIQCQVDSQVTMMFWYRQQPGQSLTLIATANQGSEATYESGFVIDKFPISRPNLTFSTLTVSNMSPEDSSIYLCSVHQGSLNTEAFFGQGTRLTVV.

This clonotype was seen a handful of times. This chain uses TRBV4-1 with TRBJ1-6; no definite D call. The ends were cut back, 4 bases at V and 3 bases at J, with 13 bases in the middle. The CDR3 totals 16 residues. CDR1 MGHRA and CDR2 YSYEKL come from the germline V gene. The CDR3 DNA is TGCGCCAGCAGCCCAGAAGATGACGGCTATAATTCACCCCTCCACTTT. Protein sequence: CASSPEDDGYNSPLHF.

This clonotype was detected many times. This chain joins TRBV11-1 and TRBJ2-1; TRBD1 aligns across 8 bases. Germline lookup yields CDR1 SGHAT and CDR2 FQDESV (reference sequence). The CDR3 sequence is 15 residues long. Trimming cost V 5 bases and J 3 bases; bases outside gene matches: 6. The CDR3: CASSPWTGSYNEQFF. The CDR3 DNA sequence: TGTGCCAGCAGCCCGTGGACAGGGAGCTACAATGAGCAGTTCTTC. The full variable domain, with the rest looked up from reference TRBV11-1 and TRBJ2-1, is EAEVAQSPRYKITEKSQAVAFWCDPISGHATLYWYRQILGQGPELLVQFQDESVVDDSQLPKDRFSAERLKGVDSTLKIQPAELGDSAMYLCASSPWTGSYNEQFFGPGTRLTVL.

This clonotype was seen many times. The V call is TRBV11-2, the J call TRBJ1-2; D not certain. The CDR3 covers 14 residues. Trimming removed 5 bases at V and 3 bases at J, with 13 bases between. Per germline, CDR1 SGHAT and CDR2 FQNNGV. CDR3 in amino acids: CASSPAWDYYGYTF. CDR3 DNA sequence: TGTGCCAGCAGCCCCGCTTGGGATTACTATGGCTACACCTTC. Drawing the rest from reference TRBV11-2 and TRBJ1-2, the complete variable domain is EAGVAQSPRYKIIEKRQSVAFWCNPISGHATLYWYQQILGQGPKLLIQFQNNGVVDDSQLPKDRFSAERLKGVDSTLKIQPAKLEDSAVYLCASSPAWDYYGYTFGSGTRLTVV.

This clonotype has at least ten counts. V is TRBV6-2 or TRBV6-3 and J is TRBJ2-1; D gene ambiguous. The CDR3 extends over 12 amino acids. Germline-derived CDR1 and CDR2 are MNHEY and SVGEGT. The germline V and J ends were trimmed by 5 bases and 9 bases, with 11 bases remaining between them. The DNA for the CDR3 is TGTGCCAGCAGTCCTACCCTCTCTGAGCAGTTCTTC. This gives the protein CASSPTLSEQFF.

The J gene is TRBJ1-2, the V gene TRBV29-1; no reliable D call. The CDR3 loop spans 12 amino acids. Germline CDR1 and CDR2: SQVTM and ANQGSEA. Trimming took 7 bases from V and 0 from J, leaving 9 bases between them. The CDR3 nucleotides read TGCAGCGCCTTCTCCTCTAACTATGGCTACACCTTC. Protein: CSAFSSNYGYTF.

There are many counts of this clonotype. V and J are TRBV4-1 and TRBJ1-1; D uncertain. There are 15 residues in the CDR3. The germline gives CDR1 MGHRA, CDR2 YSYEKL. Trimming removed 2 bases at V and 2 bases at J, with 12 bases between. CDR3 DNA: TGCGCCAGCAGCCAAAATCCCCGCATTAACACTGAAGCTTTCTTT. Its translation is CASSQNPRINTEAFF.

This clonotype has at least ten counts. The rearrangement uses TRBV4-3 and TRBJ2-1; D is perhaps TRBD1 (6 bases). The CDR3 loop spans 16 amino acids. The germline V gene has CDR1 LGHNA and CDR2 YSLEER. The ends were cut back, 3 bases at V and 1 base at J, with 13 bases in the middle. CDR3 in DNA: TGCGCCAGCAGCCAGGGGTTTGGGACATCCTACAATGAGCAGTTCTTC. This encodes CASSQGFGTSYNEQFF.

The chain couples TRBV10-3 to TRBJ2-3; TRBD2 matches 7 bases. This CDR3 contains 14 residues. Germline CDR1 is ENHRY and CDR2 is SYGVKD. The J segment lost 0 bases and the V segment lost 7 bases, leaving 4 bases of the junction unmatched. Here the CDR3 reads CAIKGGGSTDTQYF. DNA for the CDR3: TGTGCCATCAAAGGCGGGGGAAGCACAGATACGCAGTATTTT.

This clonotype occurred many times. The V call is TRBV7-9, the J call TRBJ2-1, with D tentatively TRBD1 (5 bases). The CDR3 runs 11 residues. Looked up from germline, CDR1 is SEHNR and CDR2 is FQNEAQ (reference sequence). The V end lost 10 bases, the J end lost 4 bases, and 8 bases lay between the germline ends. The CDR3 is CAIDSYNEQFF. The CDR3 nucleotides read TGTGCCATAGACAGTTACAATGAGCAGTTCTTC.